These 30 T cell receptor beta chains came from one sample sequenced in a study of neurological immune-mediated disorders. TCRdb re-derived calls from the 5' RACE reads in MiXCR, one entry per CDR3 protein. The sample holds over 45,000 distinct CDR3 sequences, under 5% seen once. Sequences were obtained from CD4+ T cells from blood. These receptors originate from a woman in her 40s with multiple sclerosis.

The sample holds many counts of this clonotype. This chain links TRBV5-5 with TRBJ2-1; D gene ambiguous. Germline V CDR1 and CDR2: SGHKS, YYEKEE (reference sequence). This CDR3 comprises 15 residues. V lost 4 bases and J 0 bases, leaving 11 bases between the germline ends. Here the CDR3 reads CASSPTPSSYNEQFF. CDR3 nucleotides: TGTGCCAGCAGCCCGACACCAAGCTCCTACAATGAGCAGTTCTTC.

This clonotype was seen ten or more times. The chain couples TRBV5-6 to TRBJ1-5; D not resolved. Trimming removed 1 base from V and 5 bases from J, with 4 bases in between. The CDR3 covers 12 residues. Germline assignment: CDR1 SGHDT and CDR2 YYEEEE. The DNA of the CDR3 is TGTGCCAGCAGCTTGAACGATCAGCCCCAGCATTTT. Translated: CASSLNDQPQHF.

This clonotype was seen at least ten times. The V call is TRBV6-6, the J call TRBJ2-2; D might be TRBD2 (6 bases). This CDR3 has 13 residues. V was shortened by 1 base and J by 6 bases, with 6 bases between the two germline ends. The germline gives CDR1 MNHNY, CDR2 SVGAGI (reference sequence). The chain's CDR3 is CASSYWGAGELFF. CDR3 sequence (DNA): TGTGCCAGCAGTTACTGGGGGGCCGGGGAGCTGTTTTTT.

This clonotype has a count of ten or more. J is TRBJ2-7 and V is TRBV6-5; D remains unclear. The CDR3 loop spans 14 amino acids. V was cut by 6 bases and J by 1 base, with 13 bases left in between. Per the germline V gene, CDR1 is MNHEY and CDR2 is SVGAGI. The CDR3: CASRNGSPSYEQYF. For the CDR3, the DNA is TGTGCCAGCAGAAACGGTAGTCCTTCCTACGAGCAGTACTTC.

The table lists this clonotype with many counts. The V call is TRBV4-1, the J call TRBJ2-7, with 8 bases that match TRBD2. The germline V gene encodes CDR1 MGHRA and CDR2 YSYEKL. There are 17 residues in the CDR3. With V trimmed by 0 bases and J by 2 bases, 9 bases remained unmatched. The DNA for the CDR3 is TGCGCCAGCAGCCAAGATAACAGCGGGGGCTGGACCTACGAGCAGTACTTC. Translating gives CASSQDNSGGWTYEQYF.

This clonotype was picked up many times. The rearrangement links TRBV27 to TRBJ1-1; 7 bases align to TRBD1. The V and J ends lost 5 bases and 6 bases, in that order; junction bases with no gene match: 12. CDR1 and CDR2 (germline): MNHEY, SMNVEV (reference sequence). This CDR3 spans 15 amino acids. In DNA form, the CDR3 reads TGTGCCAGCAGTCGCGTGGGACAGTCGGTGGCTGAAGCTTTCTTT. This encodes CASSRVGQSVAEAFF.

This clonotype was picked up many times. The CDR3 nucleotides are TGCAGTGGGACGGACGGCACCGGGGAGCTGTTTTTT. Translating gives CSGTDGTGELFF. The rearrangement uses TRBV20-1 and TRBJ2-2; no clear D gene. Germline V CDR1 and CDR2: DFQATT, SNEGSKA (reference sequence). The CDR3 sequence is 12 residues long. Between the trimmed V and J ends, which lost 7 bases and 4 bases, there was a span of 10 bases.

This clonotype was counted many times. The CDR3 loop is CSVEVGPGANYGYTF. The CDR3 coding sequence is TGCAGCGTTGAAGTAGGGCCAGGGGCTAACTATGGCTACACCTTC. The chain has TRBV29-1 and TRBJ1-2; D might be TRBD1 (6 bases). V lost 1 base and J lost 0, with 12 bases in between. The CDR3 has 15 residues. CDR1 is SQVTM, CDR2 ANQGSEA, per germline.

This clonotype was counted many times. The chain carries TRBV3-1 and TRBJ2-2; 7 bases align to TRBD2. V shed 5 bases and J 0 bases; nucleotides not matched to a gene: 6. Germline loops: CDR1 LGHDT, CDR2 YNNKEL (reference sequence). The CDR3 extends over 16 amino acids. The CDR3 coding sequence is TGTGCCAGCAGCTGGGGGGGAGGAACGAACACCGGGGAGCTGTTTTTT. Translated: CASSWGGGTNTGELFF.

This clonotype was counted many times. The gene calls are TRBV20-1 and TRBJ1-5; 7 bases agree with TRBD1. Germline V gene lookup returns CDR1 DFQATT and CDR2 SNEGSKA (reference sequence). After removal of 6 bases from V and 7 bases from J, the junction contained 9 bases not matched to a gene. The CDR3 length is 13 residues. The CDR3 sequence: CSARGQLGQPQHF. The CDR3, as DNA: TGCAGTGCGAGGGGGCAGCTCGGCCAGCCCCAGCATTTT.

This clonotype was detected many times. J is TRBJ1-2 and V is TRBV20-1; D unclear. Trimming pared 1 base from V and 5 bases from J, leaving 17 bases between. In germline, CDR1 is DFQATT, CDR2 SNEGSKA (reference sequence). The CDR3 consists of 15 residues. The CDR3 sequence is CSARVIGTPEYGYTF. For the CDR3, the DNA is TGCAGTGCTAGAGTGATCGGCACACCAGAATATGGCTACACCTTC.

The chain employs TRBV9 and TRBJ2-1; TRBD2 aligns across 8 bases. Germline CDR1 SGDLS, CDR2 YYNGEE. The ends lost 4 bases at V and 7 bases at J; junction bases unmatched: 7. CDR3 length: 14 residues. CDR3 DNA sequence: TGTGCCAGCAGCCCCGGGGGGGCGACGAATGAGCAGTTCTTC. The encoded protein is CASSPGGATNEQFF.

This clonotype was detected ten times or more. The rearrangement uses TRBV20-1 and TRBJ1-1; 7 bases agree with TRBD1. Germline CDR1 reads DFQATT; CDR2 reads SNEGSKA (reference sequence). The CDR3 loop spans 14 amino acids. V shed 6 bases and J 1 base; nucleotides not matched to a gene: 8. CDR3 protein: CSADRQGRNTEAFF. CDR3 coding DNA: TGCAGTGCGGACCGACAGGGTCGGAACACTGAAGCTTTCTTT.

This clonotype was found many times. The V gene is TRBV5-1, the J gene TRBJ2-7, with 10 positions matching TRBD1. The germline V gene has CDR1 SGHRS and CDR2 YFSETQ. This CDR3 is built from 16 residues. The V segment lost 6 bases and the J segment 1 base; nucleotides outside the gene matches: 10. The CDR3 reads CASNLFGTGVSYEQYF. The DNA of the CDR3 is TGCGCCAGCAACTTATTTGGGACAGGGGTTTCCTACGAGCAGTACTTC.

In this sample, this clonotype turned up many times. The V and J genes are TRBV10-3 and TRBJ1-2, with 9 bases lining up with TRBD1. The trim removed 6 bases at V and 8 bases at J, leaving 10 bases unmatched. In germline, CDR1 is ENHRY, CDR2 SYGVKD. This CDR3 is built from 14 residues. CDR3 nucleotide sequence: TGTGCCATCAGGGAGGGGACAGGGATTAGAGGCTACACCTTC. Translation: CAIREGTGIRGYTF.

This clonotype was seen at least ten times. This chain links TRBV6-5 with TRBJ1-1; 8 bases match TRBD1. The junction had 5 bases not matched to a gene; V was cut back by 1 base and J by 4 bases. Per the germline V gene, CDR1 is MNHEY and CDR2 is SVGAGI. This CDR3 spans 15 amino acids. The CDR3 sequence is CASSYYRGFGTEAFF. The CDR3 DNA is TGTGCCAGCAGTTACTACAGGGGGTTCGGCACTGAAGCTTTCTTT.

Ten or more counts support this clonotype. This chain connects TRBV5-1 to TRBJ1-5, with TRBD1 matching 9 bases. Germline assignment: CDR1 SGHRS and CDR2 YFSETQ. Trimming removed 4 bases from V and 5 bases from J; junction bases left unmatched: 4. This CDR3 is built from 14 residues. CDR3 nucleotides: TGCGCCAGCAGCCTGGACAGGGGAGATCAGCCCCAGCATTTT. This sequence encodes CASSLDRGDQPQHF.

With regard to this clonotype: One base away lies a much larger clone, so this may be a sequencing read error. The rearrangement uses TRBV11-2 and TRBJ1-2, with 7 bases aligning to TRBD1. The germline V gene has CDR1 SGHAT and CDR2 FQNNGV. CDR3 length: 14 residues. This CDR3 reads CASSYGTVNYCYTF. The DNA of the CDR3 is TGTGCCAGCAGCTATGGGACAGTCAACTATTGCTACACCTTC.

This clonotype was recorded at least ten times. The chain employs TRBV7-2 and TRBJ1-2, with TRBD1 identical over 8 bases. Unmatched junction bases numbered 15, after V lost 8 bases and J lost 4 bases. The germline gives CDR1 SGHTA, CDR2 FQGNSA. This CDR3 comprises 16 residues. CDR3 sequence (DNA): TGTGCCAGCCATGGGGTAGGGACAGGAGGTATCTATGGCTACACCTTC. This sequence encodes CASHGVGTGGIYGYTF. Full variable domain (missing parts from reference TRBV7-2 and TRBJ1-2): GAGVSQSPSNKVTEKGKDVELRCDPISGHTALYWYRQSLGQGLEFLIYFQGNSAPDKSGLPSDRFSAERTGGSVSTLTIQRTQQEDSAVYLCASHGVGTGGIYGYTFGSGTRLTVV.

The table lists this clonotype with many counts. This rearrangement joins TRBV5-5 to TRBJ1-2; D is unclear. The CDR3 spans 12 residues. V was clipped by 4 bases and J by 4 bases, with 8 bases between them. Germline V gene lookup returns CDR1 SGHKS and CDR2 YYEKEE (reference sequence). The CDR3 region has the DNA TGTGCCAGCAGCGCCGGTAGCTATGGCTACACCTTC. This sequence encodes CASSAGSYGYTF.

This clonotype was counted ten times or more. This chain uses TRBV14 with TRBJ2-7; 7 bases match TRBD2. The ends lost 7 bases at V and 4 bases at J; junction bases unmatched: 10. The germline V gene has CDR1 SGHDN and CDR2 FVKESK. CDR3 length: 14 amino acids. CDR3 protein: CASIRPVAGYEQYF. CDR3 bases: TGTGCCAGCATCCGCCCAGTAGCGGGTTACGAGCAGTACTTC.

The genes are TRBV21-1 and TRBJ1-1; the table's D call, TRBD1, was not checked against the DNA. TRBV21-1 represents a pseudogene. CDR3 length: 14 residues. The CDR3 coding sequence is TGTGCCAGCCCTGGGGGGGGGCGCGGGACTGAAGCTTTCTTT. Translating gives CASPGGGRGTEAFF.

This clonotype was observed many times. The V and J genes are TRBV5-1 and TRBJ2-3; no clear D. Germline CDR1 is SGHRS and CDR2 is YFSETQ. CDR3 length: 15 residues. Trimming stripped 7 bases from V and 1 base from J, with 16 bases between. The CDR3, as DNA: TGCGCCAGCCGCGTCCAGCCACCTGGCACAGATACGCAGTATTTT. This codes for CASRVQPPGTDTQYF. The full variable domain, rest sourced from reference TRBV5-1 and TRBJ2-3, is KAGVTQTPRYLIKTRGQQVTLSCSPISGHRSVSWYQQTPGQGLQFLFEYFSETQRNKGNFPGRFSGRQFSNSRSEMNVSTLELGDSALYLCASRVQPPGTDTQYFGPGTRLTVL.

There are many counts of this clonotype. The rearrangement joins TRBV5-1 to TRBJ2-1, with TRBD2 matching over 14 bases. V shed 2 bases, J shed 6 bases, and the junction held 1 base outside the gene matches. Germline CDR1 reads SGHRS; CDR2 reads YFSETQ. The CDR3 loop spans 15 amino acids. The CDR3 DNA sequence: TGCGCCAGCAGCTTCGGACTAGCGGGGGGCAATGAGCAGTTCTTC. Its protein product is CASSFGLAGGNEQFF.

This clonotype was observed many times. The chain carries TRBV5-1 and TRBJ1-2; D gene unclear. CDR3 length: 14 residues. Germline V gives CDR1 SGHRS, CDR2 YFSETQ. V was clipped by 0 bases and J by 5 bases, with 11 bases between them. In nucleotides, the CDR3 is TGCGCCAGCAGCTTGGAGCGGCAGACTTATGGCTACACCTTC. Translated, it gives CASSLERQTYGYTF. The full variable domain, with the rest looked up from reference TRBV5-1 and TRBJ1-2, is KAGVTQTPRYLIKTRGQQVTLSCSPISGHRSVSWYQQTPGQGLQFLFEYFSETQRNKGNFPGRFSGRQFSNSRSEMNVSTLELGDSALYLCASSLERQTYGYTFGSGTRLTVV.

This clonotype was detected ten times or more. The genes are TRBV3-1 and TRBJ2-5; D is ambiguous. CDR3 length: 16 residues. Germline CDR1 is LGHDT and CDR2 is YNNKEL (reference sequence). Trimming pared 1 base from V and 2 bases from J, leaving 14 bases between. The CDR3 sequence is CASSQGTETLQETQYF. In DNA, the CDR3 is TGTGCCAGCAGCCAAGGGACCGAGACCTTACAAGAGACCCAGTACTTC.

This clonotype has at least ten counts. The rearrangement links TRBV29-1 to TRBJ2-3; perhaps D is TRBD1 or TRBD2 (5 bases each). Trimming took off 6 bases at V and 0 bases at J, with 13 bases between the two ends. The CDR3 extends over 14 amino acids. Germline CDR1 is SQVTM and CDR2 is ANQGSEA. CDR3 amino acids: CSVGTGTSTDTQYF. The CDR3 DNA is TGCAGCGTCGGGACGGGCACTAGCACAGATACGCAGTATTTT.

This clonotype was seen only a few times. Written as DNA, the CDR3 is TGTGCCGGTACCAGGGGGGGGAATGAAAAACTGTTTTTT. Amino acid sequence: CAGTRGGNEKLFF. The genes are TRBV2 and TRBJ1-4; 7 positions agree with TRBD1. Germline loops: CDR1 SNHLY, CDR2 FYNNEI. Trimming removed 11 bases from V and 5 bases from J; junction bases left unmatched: 8. This CDR3 is built from 13 residues.

In this sample, this clonotype turned up many times. The CDR3 DNA is TGTGCCAGCAGTTACTCCGCGACTTCGCGCACAGATACGCAGTATTTT. Amino acid sequence: CASSYSATSRTDTQYF. The rearrangement joins TRBV6-5 to TRBJ2-3; no firm D call. V was shortened by 0 bases and J by 1 base, with 11 bases between the two germline ends. CDR1 MNHEY and CDR2 SVGAGI come from the germline V gene. The CDR3 runs 16 residues.

This clonotype occurred many times. The rearrangement links TRBV5-1 to TRBJ2-7; 8 nucleotides align to TRBD1. Trimming at V came to 0 bases and at J to 10 bases, leaving 9 bases not matched to a gene. Germline V gene lookup returns CDR1 SGHRS and CDR2 YFSETQ. The CDR3 is made up of 14 amino acids. CDR3 residues: CASSLEAGGGEQYF. The CDR3 nucleotides read TGCGCCAGCAGCTTGGAGGCAGGGGGCGGCGAACAGTACTTC.